This T cell receptor (beta chain) appears in the sequencing data of a study of identical twins. Template switching (which added a universal primer site) was used, and cDNA carried unique molecular identifiers. TCRdb re-called the 5' RACE reads with MiXCR, one entry per CDR3 protein. The repertoire holds fewer than 800,000 distinct CDR3 sequences, with under 8.5% as singletons. This CDR3 contains 14 residues. Trimming pared 6 bases from V and 2 bases from J, leaving 13 bases between. This sample also belongs to another study, concerning yellow fever vaccine responses in identical twins. This second report adds: Reports say the vaccine T cell response in twins looked partly convergent and partly personalized.

The rearrangement uses TRBV12-3 or TRBV12-4 and TRBJ1-2, with D unclear. This TCR came from a young woman in good health. Sequenced material: PBMCs. CDR3 nucleotides: TGTGCCAGCAGGCCGGGCAGTTCAAACTATGGCTACACCTTC. Translation gives CASRPGSSNYGYTF.